This entry describes one T cell receptor (beta chain). No antigen is known for it. The entry originates in a study of siplizumab effects on memory and regulatory T cells. Looked up from germline, CDR1 is MNHNS and CDR2 is SASEGT. The ends lost 6 bases at V and 3 bases at J; junction bases unmatched: 7. The CDR3 is 15 residues long. Findings and limits, study-wide: To unstimulated subsets, only a minor fraction of alloreactive clones could be mapped.

The data were produced by immunoSEQ multiplex PCR, yet TCRdb's version contains in-frame clones alone and is incomplete. Of tens of thousands of clones in the sample, around 95% are singletons; the top ten hold 0.03% to 0.035%. The TCR originated in a human donor in good health. The genes are TRBV6-1 and TRBJ1-4; 7 positions match TRBD1. Sequencing was done on a sample of naive CD4+ T cells sorted from blood. CDR3 sequence reads: CASRPPQGANEKLFF. The CDR3 nucleotides are TGTGCCAGCAGACCACCTCAGGGGGCTAATGAAAAACTGTTTTTT.